The clone carrying this T cell receptor (beta chain) was detected ten times or more. The antigen is not known. V dropped 1 base and J dropped 0 bases, with 8 bases sitting between them. The CDR3 sequence is 15 residues long. CDR1 SGHRS and CDR2 YFSETQ come from the germline V gene. MiXCR, run by TCRdb on the RT-PCR reads, gives a single entry per CDR3 protein. The sample lists hundreds of thousands of distinct CDR3 sequences, 10% to 15% occurring once. This sample is drawn from a study of response to subunit inactivated influenza vaccine. Study outcomes and limitations: Seasonal influenza vaccination, on each occasion, was suggested by the authors to recruit few new T cells.

The sequencing used PBMCs from blood, collected around seven weeks after vaccination. The chain is built from TRBV5-1 and TRBJ2-1; D remains unclear. This receptor was obtained from a man in his fifties who received an inactivated influenza vaccine. The DNA for the CDR3 is TGCGCCAGCAGCTTGAGCCAGTCCTCCTACAATGAGCAGTTCTTC. Translation: CASSLSQSSYNEQFF.